The 23 T cell receptor beta chains below all came from one sample that was sequenced in a study of Graves' ophthalmopathy and Graves' hyperthyroidism. The sequenced template was RNA, covering the TCR beta CDR3 region. First-round RT-PCR relied on HTBI primers, and a second-round multiplex PCR came next. MiXCR was run by TCRdb on the multiplex PCR reads, yielding one entry per CDR3 protein. The table includes 45,000 to 60,000 distinct CDR3 sequences, approximately 52% detected once. The specimen sequenced was peripheral blood. Every receptor here comes from an adult woman with Graves' ophthalmopathy.

The chain recombines TRBV29-1 with TRBJ2-2, with D unclear. This CDR3 is 8 amino acids long. V gave up 7 bases and J gave up 9 bases, with 3 bases separating them. Germline loops: CDR1 SQVTM, CDR2 ANQGSEA. CDR3 bases: TGCAGCGACAGGGAGCTGTTTTTT. This codes for CSDRELFF.

The V call is TRBV7-9, the J call TRBJ1-6, with D uncertain. Germline V CDR1 and CDR2: SEHNR, FQNEAQ (reference sequence). The CDR3 is made up of 16 amino acids. V shed 5 bases and J shed 0 bases, with 11 bases lying between them. The CDR3, as DNA: TGTGCCAGCAGCCCTACCTGGAGCTCCTATAATTCACCCCTCCACTTT. It codes for CASSPTWSSYNSPLHF.

Of note for this clonotype: Its ends do not fully match the called genes, so a read error is possible. CDR3 nucleotide sequence: TGTGCCAGCAGCTCTGTAATCTTTAATGAAAAACTGCTTTTT. This gives the protein CASSSVIFNEKLLF. The chain joins TRBV2 to TRBJ1-4; D call uncertain. CDR3 length: 14 residues. CDR1 and CDR2 from the germline V gene are SNHLY and FYNNEI.

The chain is built from TRBV19 and TRBJ2-5; 8 bases match TRBD2. CDR3 length: 14 amino acids. The V gene end was trimmed by 6 bases and the J gene end by 5 bases; junction bases not matched to a gene: 8. The germline CDR1 and CDR2 sequences are LNHDA and SQIVND (reference sequence). In nucleotides, the CDR3 is TGTGCCAGTAGGGCGGGGGGCCGAGGGGAGACCCAGTACTTC. Its translation: CASRAGGRGETQYF.

The genes are TRBV10-1 and TRBJ1-2; 10 bases map to TRBD1. V shed 2 bases, J shed 5 bases, and the junction held 2 bases outside the gene matches. The CDR3 extends over 14 amino acids. Germline assignment: CDR1 WNHNN and CDR2 SYGVQD (reference sequence). The CDR3 loop is CASSEQGQGYGYTF. CDR3 in DNA: TGCGCCAGCAGTGAGCAGGGACAGGGGTATGGCTACACCTTC.

Of note for this clonotype: Its ends do not fully match the called genes, so a read error is possible. This chain uses TRBV4-3 with TRBJ2-6; 7 bases match TRBD1. Germline CDR1 and CDR2: LGHNA and YSLEER. This CDR3 comprises 17 residues. The CDR3 reads CASSLEDRSSGADVLTF. In DNA, the CDR3 is TGCGCCAGCAGCCTGGAGGACAGGAGCTCTGGGGCCGACGTCCTGACTTTC.

This clonotype was recorded many times. CDR3 sequence (DNA): TGTGCCAGCACCATCGGACAGGGAGTGCAGTTCTTC. It encodes CASTIGQGVQFF. The chain carries TRBV28 and TRBJ2-1; 8 bases align to TRBD1. This CDR3 spans 12 amino acids. Germline-derived CDR1 and CDR2 are MDHEN and SYDVKM. V dropped 7 bases and J dropped 12; count of bases not matched to a gene: 8.

This clonotype was counted ten times or more. The CDR3 here is CASSDTGVEQYF. The CDR3 nucleotides read TGTGCCAGCAGCGATACAGGGGTCGAGCAGTACTTC. This chain uses TRBV9 with TRBJ2-7, with TRBD1 identical over 7 bases. The CDR3 is 12 amino acids. The trim removed 3 bases at V and 6 bases at J, leaving 3 bases unmatched. Germline V gives CDR1 SGDLS, CDR2 YYNGEE.

The CDR3 coding sequence is TGTGCCAGCAATGGTGTGGCGGTAACCTCTGGAAACACCATATATTTT. Protein product: CASNGVAVTSGNTIYF. The chain employs TRBV6-6 and TRBJ1-3; D is uncertain. With 7 bases removed from V and 0 bases from J, the gap between germline ends came to 16 bases. The CDR3 totals 16 residues. CDR1 and CDR2 from the germline V gene are MNHNY and SVGAGI (reference sequence).

As regards this clonotype: No conserved phenylalanine or tryptophan is present at the end of the CDR3, so a read error is the likely explanation. The limits of the CDR3 on the DNA are not certain, so only TCRdb's listed CDR3 is given. V gene TRBV20-1 combines with J gene TRBJ1-2. The CDR3 is 8 residues long, counting both termini. Germline V gene data show CDR1 as DFQATT and CDR2 as SNEGSKA (reference sequence). The CDR3 spells CSARDDQP.

The chain recombines TRBV5-1 with TRBJ1-1, with D hard to call. The CDR3 consists of 17 residues. Trimming stripped 3 bases from V and 5 bases from J, with 23 bases between. In germline, CDR1 is SGHRS, CDR2 YFSETQ. The CDR3 region is CASSSTGDTGVRTEAFF. The CDR3 DNA reads as TGCGCCAGCAGCTCTACGGGAGATACCGGGGTTAGGACTGAAGCTTTCTTT.

At least ten counts were recorded for this clonotype. This chain uses TRBV4-1 with TRBJ2-7; D is undetermined. V shed 1 base and J shed 6 bases, with 10 bases lying between them. The CDR3 contains 13 residues. Looked up from germline, CDR1 is MGHRA and CDR2 is YSYEKL. The CDR3 DNA is TGCGCCAGCAGCCAAGGGGAACAATCCGAGCAGTACTTC. As protein: CASSQGEQSEQYF.

Within the sample, this clonotype is medium-sized. V is TRBV7-2 and J is TRBJ1-3; D is perhaps TRBD1 (5 bases). V was clipped by 6 bases and J by 8 bases, with 11 bases between them. The germline V gene encodes CDR1 SGHTA and CDR2 FQGNSA. The CDR3 is made up of 12 amino acids. DNA for the CDR3: TGTGCCAGCAGACGCGGGGCGGACACCATATATTTT. Residues: CASRRGADTIYF.

In its sample, this clonotype was seen many times. This sequence joins TRBV4-2 and TRBJ1-5; D unclear. The germline V and J ends were trimmed by 2 bases and 3 bases, with 14 bases remaining between them. CDR3 size: 16 residues. Germline CDR1 LGHNA, CDR2 YNFKEQ. CDR3 coding DNA: TGTGCCAGCAGCCAAACCGGGAGGGAAGTCAATCAGCCCCAGCATTTT. Protein product: CASSQTGREVNQPQHF.

This clonotype has ten or more counts. This chain uses TRBV30 with TRBJ1-2; D is unclear. The CDR3 totals 11 residues. The germline gives CDR1 GTSNPN, CDR2 SVGIG (reference sequence). The V end lost 1 base, the J end lost 6 bases, and 6 bases lay between the germline ends. In DNA, the CDR3 is TGTGCCTGGAGTGGCAGCCATGGCTACACCTTC. Translation gives CAWSGSHGYTF. The complete variable domain, with remaining parts taken from reference TRBV30 and TRBJ1-2, reads SQTIHQWPATLVQPVGSPLSLECTVEGTSNPNLYWYRQAAGRGLQLLFYSVGIGQISSEVPQNLSASRPQDRQFILSSKKLLLSDSGFYLCAWSGSHGYTFGSGTRLTVV.

This clonotype was counted at least ten times. The J gene is TRBJ2-1, the V gene TRBV10-3; D is perhaps TRBD2 (6 bases). The CDR3 runs 15 residues. V dropped 2 bases and J dropped 5 bases, with 13 bases sitting between them. Per germline, CDR1 ENHRY and CDR2 SYGVKD. The CDR3 protein is CAISEDPAGNNEQFF. Here the CDR3 DNA reads TGTGCCATCAGTGAGGACCCCGCGGGGAACAATGAGCAGTTCTTC.

The V and J genes are TRBV20-1 and TRBJ2-1; D unresolved. With 5 bases removed from V and 6 bases from J, the gap between germline ends came to 11 bases. From germline, CDR1 is DFQATT and CDR2 SNEGSKA (reference sequence). There are 12 residues in the CDR3. This chain's CDR3 is CSARPQVNEQFF. The CDR3 coding sequence is TGCAGTGCTCGGCCCCAAGTCAATGAGCAGTTCTTC.

This chain uses TRBV20-1 with TRBJ1-1; 9 nucleotides match TRBD1. CDR1 is DFQATT and CDR2 is SNEGSKA in the germline V gene (reference sequence). The ends lost 4 bases at V and 0 bases at J; junction bases unmatched: 9. The length of the CDR3 is 16 residues. The CDR3 protein is CSATTGTGSMNTEAFF. The CDR3 bases are TGCAGTGCTACTACCGGGACAGGGAGCATGAACACTGAAGCTTTCTTT.

V gene TRBV12-3 or TRBV12-4 combines with J gene TRBJ1-4; 7 positions agree with TRBD1. V dropped 6 bases and J dropped 10; count of bases not matched to a gene: 8. The CDR3 loop spans 13 amino acids. CDR3 protein: CASSMTGIGKLFF. DNA of the CDR3: TGTGCCAGCAGCATGACAGGGATAGGAAAACTGTTTTTT.

The chain joins TRBV7-9 to TRBJ1-6; TRBD1 agrees at 8 bases. The CDR3 totals 15 residues. With V trimmed by 5 bases and J by 12 bases, 12 bases remained unmatched. Germline V CDR1 and CDR2: SEHNR, FQNEAQ (reference sequence). The CDR3 sequence: CASSPRQGLYLPLHF. CDR3 DNA sequence: TGTGCCAGCAGCCCACGACAGGGGTTGTATTTACCCCTCCACTTT.

This clonotype was found a few times. One base away lies a much larger clone, so this may be a sequencing read error. The chain has TRBV6-2 or TRBV6-3 and TRBJ1-2, with 7 bases fitting TRBD1. The CDR3 length is 16 residues. Germline V lookup: CDR1 MNHEY, CDR2 SVGEGT. The trim removed 8 bases at V and 6 bases at J, leaving 18 bases unmatched. Here the CDR3 reads CASEKGRGRGVNGYTF. In nucleotides, the CDR3 is TGTGCCAGCGAGAAGGGAAGGGGGCGAGGAGTGAATGGCTACACCTTC.

This clonotype occurred many times. V usage is TRBV7-2 and J usage is TRBJ1-1, with a possible D match to TRBD1 (6 bases). The CDR3 is 13 amino acids. The germline V gene has CDR1 SGHTA and CDR2 FQGNSA. The ends were cut back, 5 bases at V and 4 bases at J, with 11 bases in the middle. The CDR3 is CASSDYRATEAFF. CDR3 in DNA: TGTGCCAGCAGCGACTACAGGGCCACTGAAGCTTTCTTT.

This chain joins TRBV30 and TRBJ2-2, with a possible D match to TRBD1 (6 bases). Germline V CDR1 and CDR2: GTSNPN, SVGIG (reference sequence). This CDR3 comprises 16 residues. Trimming took 0 bases from V and 1 from J, leaving 12 bases between them. The CDR3 sequence is CAWSVLRGQNTGELFF. The DNA of the CDR3 is TGTGCCTGGAGTGTTTTAAGGGGACAGAACACCGGGGAGCTGTTTTTT.